This T cell receptor beta chain was obtained from a study of T-cell memory formation after mild COVID-19. CDR1 is KGHSH and CDR2 is LQKENI in the germline V gene. V shed 2 bases and J 5 bases; nucleotides not matched to a gene: 4. The CDR3 is made up of 15 amino acids. TCRdb fed the 5' RACE reads into MiXCR, producing one record per CDR3 protein. The sample has fewer than 400,000 distinct CDR3 sequences, 13% seen once. The sequence came from a man aged 18 to 29 who had mild COVID-19 (a few samples of this study predate the infection). Cell type and time point are not known. The chain carries TRBV18 and TRBJ2-1, with TRBD1 matching over 9 bases. The sequenced material came from PBMCs or a T cell subset sorted from them (not recorded which). The DNA for the CDR3 is TGTGCCAGCTCACCAGCGACAGGGGGACACAATGAGCAGTTCTTC. It specifies CASSPATGGHNEQFF.